This TCR beta chain appears in the sequencing data of a study of cytotoxic CD8 clonotypes in ibrutinib-treated CLL (dated by TCRdb to 2020 to 2022). Broadly, across the study: The cohort had 11 relapsed/refractory and more than 14 treatment-naive patients; under 18 were IGHV unmutated. Responses were partial in some 24 patients and complete in 2; after median approximately 69 months follow-up, about 14 stayed in remission and about twelve progressed. Response samples were taken after a median of approximately 12 months on treatment, ranging from about 6 to 36 months. On average, each sample had roughly 250,000 productive templates and under 95,000 productive rearrangements. Longitudinal samples were obtainable from about 30% of the roughly 86 participants in the trial. Cryopreserved peripheral blood mononuclear cells were collected before treatment, at response, and at either disease progression or sustained remission.

Each clonotype received, on average, approximately 9.9x coverage in deep resolution sequencing performed on a MiSeq, where the target depth lay between 1 in 1 million and 1 in 200,000 T cells. The immunoSEQ hsTCRB Kit was used to generate TCR beta libraries. The authors' analysis ran thus. The data were analyzed with ImmunoSEQ Analyzer and ImmunoSEQ Data Assistant, and V, D and J gene assignments followed IMGT definitions. Clonality was computed as one minus normalized Shannon entropy of productive rearrangement frequencies, ranging from 0 to 1. Public clonotype analysis was restricted to overrepresented clonotypes comprising at least 0.05% of each patient's repertoire. Thirteen age-matched healthy donor repertoires from immuneACCESS were used as controls for clonality. TCRdb stores this immuneACCESS table with in-frame sequences only. Part of the clones is absent; in the studies checked, under half of the shortfall reflects unresolved V genes, and no reason is known for the rest. That table supplies the V and J calls and clone size; D and trimming were determined from the DNA. Counted in this sample were several thousand clones; around 60% of them appeared once. The ten largest clones take up about 20% of the sample.

A note on this clone: This clone's antigen is unknown. No much larger clone exists at a distance of one base, and base qualities are not known.

Overall study outcomes, separate from this receptor: Public clonotypes were rare and either shrank or stayed stable during treatment, and the rise in clonality at ibrutinib response reflected expansion of private clonotypes. Baseline clonality was found to be higher than that of age-matched healthy donors and was strongly correlated with circulating CD8+ T-cell counts. An increase in clonality was observed at ibrutinib response, with clonality remaining stable during sustained remission and falling back toward baseline at progression. Sampling times were not matched between patients in sustained remission and patients whose disease was progressing, and lymph node repertoires were not examined.

For TCR beta library preparation, approximately 2.2 micrograms of genomic DNA were isolated from cryopreserved PBMCs. Longitudinal blood samples from CLL patients receiving ibrutinib monotherapy were subjected to high-throughput TCR beta sequencing. The patients were enrolled in a single-center, open-label phase 2 trial of ibrutinib monotherapy. Material: PBMCs, obtained before ibrutinib treatment. The source of this sequence is a human donor with chronic lymphocytic leukemia.

The nucleotide sequence reads TGTGCCAGCAGCCCTTTCGGTGGGAGAACGATGATGGGTACGCAGTATTTT. The resulting protein is CASSPFGGRTMMGTQYF. The V and J segments used are TRBV7-2 and TRBJ2-3; the D segment could be TRBD2, given 5 matching bases. Taken from the germline V gene, the CDR1 and CDR2 loops are SGHTA and FQGNSA. V was cut back by 5 bases and J by 8 bases, leaving a gap of 26 bases between them. The CDR3 covers 17 residues, taking in both the cysteine and the phenylalanine. Kept here is only the CDR3 DNA, which spans 51 bases and is read in frame from base 1.